Listed here are 30 T cell receptor beta chains from one sample, sequenced in a study of OX40 agonist ivuxolimab in advanced cancers. The repertoire was sequenced with immunoSEQ multiplex PCR; TCRdb's copy has only in-frame clones and lacks some. Of some 50,000 clones listed, around 84% are singletons. This specimen was CD4+ or CD8+ T cells sorted from blood, taken in a trial of the OX40 agonist ivuxolimab. The source of these receptors is an adult with an advanced solid tumor such as melanoma, head and neck, liver or kidney cancer.

This chain joins TRBV10-3 and TRBJ1-6, with D unclear. Germline V gene data show CDR1 as ENHRY and CDR2 as SYGVKD. The germline V and J ends were trimmed by 0 bases and 3 bases, with 9 bases remaining between them. The CDR3 spans 16 residues. The CDR3 sequence is CAISESEDHYNSPLHF. Here the CDR3 DNA reads TGTGCCATCAGTGAGTCGGAGGATCACTATAATTCACCCCTCCACTTT.

V and J are TRBV19 and TRBJ2-1, with unresolved D. V was clipped by 1 base and J by 6 bases, with 7 bases between them. Germline V gene lookup returns CDR1 LNHDA and CDR2 SQIVND (reference sequence). CDR3 size: 13 residues. In DNA form, the CDR3 reads TGTGCCAGTAGTATAGGTCCCATCAATGAGCAGTTCTTC. Translated: CASSIGPINEQFF.

The V gene is TRBV5-5, the J gene TRBJ1-1; D is ambiguous. Per the germline V gene, CDR1 is SGHKS and CDR2 is YYEKEE (reference sequence). CDR3 size: 17 residues. The V end lost 4 bases, the J end lost 3 bases, and 22 bases lay between the germline ends. The CDR3 protein is CASSETPLGFVHTEAFF. CDR3 coding DNA: TGTGCCAGCAGCGAAACTCCGTTAGGGTTTGTACACACTGAAGCTTTCTTT.

The chain combines TRBV15 with TRBJ2-5; unclear D gene. The CDR3 totals 14 residues. V was shortened by 2 bases and J by 7 bases, with 14 bases between the two germline ends. Germline V gene lookup returns CDR1 LNHNV and CDR2 YYDKDF (reference sequence). CDR3 DNA sequence: TGTGCCACCAGCAGATCCAGACCGGCCGCGACCCAGTACTTC. This translates into CATSRSRPAATQYF. The full variable domain, in which reference TRBV15 and TRBJ2-5 provide the parts outside the CDR3, is DAMVIQNPRYQVTQFGKPVTLSCSQTLNHNVMYWYQQKSSQAPKLLFHYYDKDFNNEADTPDNFQSRRPNTSFCFLDIRSPGLGDTAMYLCATSRSRPAATQYFGPGTRLLVL.

Of note for this clone: A read error may produce the germline difference seen at one junction end. V and J are TRBV7-7 and TRBJ2-1, with 8 bases lining up with TRBD2. Germline CDR1 reads SSHAT; CDR2 reads FNYEAQ (reference sequence). This CDR3 is 15 amino acids long. The CDR3 DNA reads as TGTGCTAGCAGCTTAAGAGCGGGAGCGGGTGATGAGCAGTTCTTC. It codes for CASSLRAGAGDEQFF.

This chain uses TRBV5-6 with TRBJ2-6; D is perhaps TRBD2 (5 bases). Trimming took 0 bases from V and 0 from J, leaving 13 bases between them. From germline, CDR1 is SGHDT and CDR2 YYEEEE. The CDR3 is 18 residues long. CDR3 DNA sequence: TGTGCCAGCAGCTTGGGGACGGGATCGAGCTCTGGGGCCAACGTCCTGACTTTC. This gives the protein CASSLGTGSSSGANVLTF.

The chain has TRBV19 and TRBJ2-7; 13 bases are shared with TRBD2. V lost 5 bases and J lost 4; bases outside the gene matches: 5. This CDR3 region has 15 residues. Per germline, CDR1 LNHDA and CDR2 SQIVND (reference sequence). CDR3 sequence reads: CASSSRTSGSYEQYF. The CDR3 bases are TGTGCCAGTAGTTCTCGGACTAGCGGGAGTTACGAGCAGTACTTC.

This chain uses TRBV2 with TRBJ2-7; either TRBD1 or TRBD2 may fit D (5 bases each). Per the germline V gene, CDR1 is SNHLY and CDR2 is FYNNEI. This CDR3 has 12 amino acids. Trimming took 6 bases from V and 6 from J, leaving 12 bases between them. CDR3 in amino acids: CASSGTGREQYF. CDR3 in DNA: TGTGCCAGCAGCGGGACGGGCCGCGAGCAGTACTTC.

The chain recombines TRBV2 with TRBJ2-1, with D possibly being TRBD2 (7 bases). V gave up 7 bases and J gave up 4 bases, with 20 bases separating them. The CDR3 is made up of 16 amino acids. Germline assignment: CDR1 SNHLY and CDR2 FYNNEI. The CDR3 sequence: CASTIKGGTKYNEQFF. The CDR3 nucleotides are TGTGCCAGCACCATAAAGGGGGGGACAAAGTACAATGAGCAGTTCTTC.

The chain is built from TRBV7-2 and TRBJ1-2; D unresolved. The CDR3 has 13 amino acids. Trimming shortened V by 1 base and J by 0 bases, and 3 bases separated the two germline ends. Germline CDR1 reads SGHTA; CDR2 reads FQGNSA. The CDR3 DNA is TGTGCCAGCAGCTTAGGGCCTAACTATGGCTACACCTTC. Protein sequence: CASSLGPNYGYTF.

This clone appeared once. Other DNA sequences in this specimen translate into the identical CDR3. This chain uses TRBV7-2 with TRBJ2-7; 8 bases map to TRBD2. The CDR3 is 15 amino acids. Per germline, CDR1 SGHTA and CDR2 FQGNSA. After removal of 3 bases from V and 2 bases from J, the junction contained 6 bases not matched to a gene. This CDR3 reads CASSLTAGAPYEQYF. For the CDR3, the DNA is TGTGCCAGCAGCTTGACAGCGGGGGCCCCCTACGAGCAGTACTTC.

The chain links TRBV6-5 to TRBJ2-7; a weak D match, TRBD1 (5 bases). There are 15 residues in the CDR3. The germline V gene encodes CDR1 MNHEY and CDR2 SVGAGI. V was cut by 2 bases and J by 3 bases, with 14 bases left in between. The CDR3 reads CASSYENPQGYEQYF. CDR3 bases: TGTGCCAGCAGTTACGAAAACCCCCAGGGCTACGAGCAGTACTTC.

V is TRBV27 and J is TRBJ2-7; tentatively, D is TRBD2 (6 bases). The CDR3 loop spans 14 amino acids. Trimming stripped 3 bases from V and 4 bases from J, with 13 bases between. Looked up from germline, CDR1 is MNHEY and CDR2 is SMNVEV (reference sequence). The CDR3 DNA sequence: TGTGCCAGCAGTTTTGGAGGGACGGTTTACGAGCAGTACTTC. Translation: CASSFGGTVYEQYF.

The chain employs TRBV29-1 and TRBJ2-3; 9 bases align to TRBD1. Germline lookup yields CDR1 SQVTM and CDR2 ANQGSEA. V lost 3 bases to trimming and J lost 0 bases; unmatched junction nucleotides: 4. The CDR3 is 15 amino acids. Here the CDR3 reads CSVEGGTGSTDTQYF. Here the CDR3 DNA reads TGCAGCGTTGAGGGGGGGACAGGGAGCACAGATACGCAGTATTTT.

The rearrangement uses TRBV6-5 and TRBJ2-5; D not resolved. The V gene lost 1 base and the J gene lost 2 bases, with 8 bases spanning the gap. The CDR3 is 14 amino acids. Germline-derived CDR1 and CDR2 are MNHEY and SVGAGI. The CDR3 spells CASSYLQRQETQYF. DNA for the CDR3: TGTGCCAGCAGTTACTTACAGAGACAAGAGACCCAGTACTTC.

The V and J genes are TRBV7-6 and TRBJ2-3; 8 nucleotides align to TRBD2. V lost 6 bases to trimming and J lost 4 bases; unmatched junction nucleotides: 6. Germline V gene sequence: CDR1 SGHVS, CDR2 FNYEAQ. The CDR3 runs 14 residues. CDR3 protein: CASSLSGAADTQYF. CDR3 nucleotide sequence: TGTGCCAGCAGTCTTAGCGGGGCCGCAGATACGCAGTATTTT.

The gene calls are TRBV6-5 and TRBJ1-1; no clear D. Germline CDR1 reads MNHEY; CDR2 reads SVGAGI. Trimming removed 8 bases at V and 4 bases at J, with 11 bases between. The CDR3 consists of 12 residues. The CDR3 region is CASHTPGTEAFF. CDR3 sequence (DNA): TGTGCCAGCCATACCCCGGGCACTGAAGCTTTCTTT.

The chain recombines TRBV28 with TRBJ2-1; TRBD1 is a possible D gene (7 bases). The CDR3 has 15 residues. CDR1 and CDR2 (germline): MDHEN, SYDVKM. V lost 6 bases, J lost 6 bases, and 18 bases lay in between. The CDR3 DNA reads as TGTGCCAGCAGCCCTGGGGCAGGGGGGATCAATGAGCAGTTCTTC. Translation: CASSPGAGGINEQFF.

V usage is TRBV5-1 and J usage is TRBJ2-5; possible D gene TRBD1, 5 bases. Trimming pared 1 base from V and 1 base from J, leaving 11 bases between. Germline-derived CDR1 and CDR2 are SGHRS and YFSETQ. CDR3 size: 15 residues. CDR3 nucleotides: TGCGCCAGCAGCTTGTGGCAGGGAATCCAAGAGACCCAGTACTTC. Protein sequence: CASSLWQGIQETQYF.

The chain joins TRBV5-1 to TRBJ2-4, with 9 bases identical to TRBD1. The CDR3 loop spans 14 amino acids. Trimming at V came to 4 bases and at J to 4 bases, leaving 3 bases not matched to a gene. The germline V gene encodes CDR1 SGHRS and CDR2 YFSETQ. In nucleotides, the CDR3 is TGCGCCAGCAGCACCGGGACAGGGAAAAACATTCAGTACTTC. Protein sequence: CASSTGTGKNIQYF.

This clone was seen only a few times. The V call is TRBV5-5, the J call TRBJ1-1; TRBD1 is a possible D gene (5 bases). This CDR3 has 13 amino acids. The V and J ends lost 9 bases and 0 bases respectively, with 12 bases between them. Germline CDR1 is SGHKS and CDR2 is YYEKEE (reference sequence). The DNA of the CDR3 is TGTGCCACCGGTCGGGACTTGAACACTGAAGCTTTCTTT. Amino acid sequence: CATGRDLNTEAFF.

J is TRBJ2-1 and V is TRBV7-9; D call uncertain. Trimming removed 4 bases from V and 0 bases from J, with 10 bases in between. Germline V CDR1 and CDR2: SEHNR, FQNEAQ (reference sequence). The CDR3 runs 15 residues. The CDR3, as DNA: TGTGCCAGCAGCTGGAGCGAAAGCTCCTACAATGAGCAGTTCTTC. Translating gives CASSWSESSYNEQFF.

The chain employs TRBV7-9 and TRBJ2-3; 8 bases are a match to TRBD2. Trimming at V came to 3 bases and at J to 6 bases, leaving 8 bases not matched to a gene. The length of the CDR3 is 15 residues. Germline CDR1 is SEHNR and CDR2 is FQNEAQ (reference sequence). The CDR3 is CASSFDGRASDTQYF. The DNA for the CDR3 is TGTGCCAGCAGCTTTGACGGGAGGGCCAGCGATACGCAGTATTTT. Drawing the rest from reference TRBV7-9 and TRBJ2-3, the complete variable domain is DTGVSQNPRHKITKRGQNVTFRCDPISEHNRLYWYRQTLGQGPEFLTYFQNEAQLEKSRLLSDRFSAERPKGSFSTLEIQRTEQGDSAMYLCASSFDGRASDTQYFGPGTRLTVL.

This clone has a handful of counts. The chain recombines TRBV4-2 with TRBJ2-7, with 7 bases that match TRBD1. CDR1 is LGHNA, CDR2 YNFKEQ, per germline. After removal of 4 bases from V and 2 bases from J, the junction contained 8 bases not matched to a gene. This CDR3 has 15 residues. The CDR3 here is CASSPRKTGTYEQYF. The CDR3 DNA follows: TGTGCCAGCAGCCCTCGTAAGACAGGGACCTACGAGCAGTACTTC.

The chain uses TRBV2 and TRBJ2-2; 10 nucleotides agree with TRBD1. V lost 5 bases, J lost 7 bases, and 10 bases stayed unmatched. The CDR3 contains 16 residues. Germline lookup yields CDR1 SNHLY and CDR2 FYNNEI. The CDR3 protein is CASSSRQGAQHGELFF. The CDR3 DNA is TGTGCCAGCAGTAGTCGACAGGGGGCGCAGCACGGGGAGCTGTTTTTT.

This clone was picked up one time. The chain joins TRBV30 to TRBJ2-2; no clear D. There are 15 residues in the CDR3. The germline V gene encodes CDR1 GTSNPN and CDR2 SVGIG (reference sequence). Deletions cut 6 bases from V and 3 bases from J, with 17 bases between. CDR3 in DNA: TGTGCCTGCCCCCACAACCCCACATACACCGGGGAGCTGTTTTTT. Amino acid sequence: CACPHNPTYTGELFF. The full variable domain, its missing parts supplied by reference TRBV30 and TRBJ2-2, is SQTIHQWPATLVQPVGSPLSLECTVEGTSNPNLYWYRQAAGRGLQLLFYSVGIGQISSEVPQNLSASRPQDRQFILSSKKLLLSDSGFYLCACPHNPTYTGELFFGEGSRLTVL.

A word on this clone: Other DNA sequences within the sample encode an identical CDR3. V usage is TRBV30 and J usage is TRBJ2-7; D not certain. Per the germline V gene, CDR1 is GTSNPN and CDR2 is SVGIG (reference sequence). With 1 base removed from V and 2 bases from J, the gap between germline ends came to 9 bases. This CDR3 has 13 residues. Written as DNA, the CDR3 is TGTGCCTGGAGTGGTCAGCCCACCTACGAGCAGTACTTC. Protein sequence: CAWSGQPTYEQYF.

The CDR3 loop reads CASSPSIFYEQYF. CDR3 nucleotide sequence: TGTGCCAGCAGTCCATCGATATTCTACGAGCAGTACTTC. V gene TRBV27 combines with J gene TRBJ2-7; D is undetermined. Germline V gene sequence: CDR1 MNHEY, CDR2 SMNVEV (reference sequence). The ends were cut back, 5 bases at V and 3 bases at J, with 11 bases in the middle. The CDR3 length is 13 residues.

This chain uses TRBV4-3 with TRBJ1-2; no clear D gene. This CDR3 is 14 amino acids long. Trimming removed 0 bases at V and 4 bases at J, with 9 bases between. Germline V lookup: CDR1 LGHNA, CDR2 YSLEER. The CDR3 nucleotides are TGCGCCAGCAGCCAAGAGCGCACGTTCTATGGCTACACCTTC. This translates into CASSQERTFYGYTF.

J is TRBJ1-2 and V is TRBV6-5; a possible D gene is TRBD1 (6 bases). The germline V gene encodes CDR1 MNHEY and CDR2 SVGAGI. V lost 6 bases to trimming and J lost 7 bases, with 18 bases between them. The length of the CDR3 is 14 residues. This CDR3 is CASRIDRFLSGYTF. For the CDR3, the DNA is TGTGCCAGCAGGATTGACAGGTTCTTATCTGGCTACACCTTC.